The 8 T cell receptor beta chains below all came from one sample that was sequenced in a study of cytomegalovirus exposure and HLA in healthy donors. Primers included in the PCR were 60 Vbeta and 13 Jbeta primers. Measured with immunoSEQ multiplex PCR; TCRdb has only the in-frame clones, and not every one. This sample has over 150,000 clones, with around 83% found just once. What was sequenced was PBMCs. These receptors all come from a girl aged 2 to 10 in good health and CMV-seropositive.

This clone occurred once. The V gene is TRBV11-2, the J gene TRBJ2-1; D remains ambiguous. The germline V gene encodes CDR1 SGHAT and CDR2 FQNNGV. The CDR3 runs to 12 residues. V was pared by 5 bases and J by 7 bases, with 9 bases between. The CDR3 DNA follows: TGTGCCAGCAGCGCCGACGGGAATGAGCAGTTCTTC. It specifies CASSADGNEQFF.

The chain carries TRBV2 and TRBJ1-5; TRBD1 matches at 7 bases. This CDR3 region has 13 residues. After removal of 11 bases from V and 0 bases from J, the junction contained 4 bases not matched to a gene. CDR1 and CDR2 from the germline V gene are SNHLY and FYNNEI. CDR3 in DNA: TGTGCCGGACAGGACGATAGCAATCAGCCCCAGCATTTT. It encodes CAGQDDSNQPQHF. Combining the CDR3 with reference TRBV2 and TRBJ1-5 gives the whole variable domain EPEVTQTPSHQVTQMGQEVILRCVPISNHLYFYWYRQILGQKVEFLVSFYNNEISEKSEIFDDQFSVERPDGSNFTLKIRSTKLEDSAMYFCAGQDDSNQPQHFGDGTRLSIL.

CDR3 in DNA: TGTGCCAGCAGTTCCCGGGGACGAGGGGGAAACTACGAGCAGTACTTC. This translates into CASSSRGRGGNYEQYF. The rearrangement joins TRBV28 to TRBJ2-7; perhaps TRBD1 as D (6 bases). This CDR3 region has 16 residues. From germline, CDR1 is MDHEN and CDR2 SYDVKM. V was cut by 4 bases and J by 3 bases, with 19 bases left in between.

The chain combines TRBV6-4 with TRBJ2-3, with 7 bases lining up with TRBD2. There are 15 residues in the CDR3. The germline V gene encodes CDR1 MRHNA and CDR2 SNTAGT. V lost 5 bases to trimming and J lost 0 bases; unmatched junction nucleotides: 5. Written as DNA, the CDR3 is TGTGCCAGCAGTCTAGCGGTATGTAGCACAGATACGCAGTATTTT. It is translated as CASSLAVCSTDTQYF.

The gene calls are TRBV6-1 and TRBJ2-5; D gene ambiguous. Trimming shortened V by 0 bases and J by 5 bases, and 10 bases separated the two germline ends. The CDR3 consists of 14 residues. CDR1 is MNHNS and CDR2 is SASEGT in the germline V gene. The CDR3 region has the DNA TGTGCCAGCAGTGAAGCGCTGGTTCGGGAGACCCAGTACTTC. This codes for CASSEALVRETQYF.

This clone was seen only once. Other DNA sequences in this sample translate to the same CDR3. The chain joins TRBV5-1 to TRBJ2-2; D gene ambiguous. CDR1 is SGHRS, CDR2 YFSETQ, per germline. Trimming removed 2 bases from V and 1 base from J, with 6 bases in between. The CDR3 length is 14 residues. The DNA of the CDR3 is TGCGCCAGCAGCTTATCGGGGAACACCGGGGAGCTGTTTTTT. This codes for CASSLSGNTGELFF.

V is TRBV6-5 and J is TRBJ2-3; D remains unclear. CDR1 MNHEY and CDR2 SVGAGI come from the germline V gene. Trimming took off 7 bases at V and 6 bases at J, with 17 bases between the two ends. CDR3 length: 14 amino acids. The CDR3 region has the DNA TGTGCCAGCACCCGGTCGTTCGAATCCGATACGCAGTATTTT. Protein: CASTRSFESDTQYF.

The chain joins TRBV4-2 to TRBJ1-2, with 9 positions matching TRBD1. The junction had 5 bases not matched to a gene; V was cut back by 1 base and J by 5 bases. CDR3 length: 15 residues. The germline V gene has CDR1 LGHNA and CDR2 YNFKEQ. Here the CDR3 DNA reads TGTGCCAGCAGCCAAGGCACGGACAGGGGTTATGGCTACACCTTC. Residues: CASSQGTDRGYGYTF.